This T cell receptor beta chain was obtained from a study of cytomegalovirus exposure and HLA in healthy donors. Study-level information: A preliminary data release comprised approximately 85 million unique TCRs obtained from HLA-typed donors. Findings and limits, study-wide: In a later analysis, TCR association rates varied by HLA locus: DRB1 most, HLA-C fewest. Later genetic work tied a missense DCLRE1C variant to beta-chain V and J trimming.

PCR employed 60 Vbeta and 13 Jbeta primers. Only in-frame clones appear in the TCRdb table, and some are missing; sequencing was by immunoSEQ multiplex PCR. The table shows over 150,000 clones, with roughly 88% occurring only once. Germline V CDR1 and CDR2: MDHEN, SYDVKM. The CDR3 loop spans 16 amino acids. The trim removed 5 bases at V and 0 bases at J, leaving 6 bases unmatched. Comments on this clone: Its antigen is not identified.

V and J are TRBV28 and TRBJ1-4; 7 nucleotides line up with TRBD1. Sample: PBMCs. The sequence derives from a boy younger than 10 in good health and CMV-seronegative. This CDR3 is CASSPYRGATNEKLFF. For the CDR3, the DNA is TGTGCCAGCAGTCCGTACAGGGGAGCAACTAATGAAAAACTGTTTTTT.